This T cell receptor (beta chain) was sequenced in a study of blood T cell repertoires in COVID-19. Study at large: Whether acute or convalescent, the COVID-19 samples came from the United States, Italy and Spain. T cells, B-cell-depleted T cells, or PBMCs supplied cDNA or gDNA.

The CDR3 contains 11 residues. The ends were cut back, 6 bases at V and 7 bases at J, with 6 bases in the middle. How the authors handled the data: How many nucleated cells were present was estimated from reference gene primer amplification. Measured with immunoSEQ multiplex PCR; TCRdb has only the in-frame clones, and not every one. The DNA gave D and trimming, while V, J and clone size come from that table. The sample carries about 150,000 clones, around 83% recorded once. The source of this sequence is a woman aged 50 to 65 with acute or convalescent COVID-19. This chain uses TRBV12-3 or TRBV12-4 with TRBJ1-4; no reliable D call. Sequencing was performed on peripheral blood. CDR3 region: CASSQFEKLFF. The CDR3 DNA follows: TGTGCCAGCAGCCAGTTTGAAAAACTGTTTTTT.